The subject of this entry is one T cell receptor beta chain. A Seattle source enrolled patients during active infection and followed them longitudinally. Per the study methods: Reference gene primer amplification in the assay estimated nucleated cell counts. TCRdb's copy holds only in-frame clones and misses some; the assay was immunoSEQ multiplex PCR. That table supplies the V and J calls and clone size; D and trimming were determined from the DNA. The sample holds about 300,000 clones; 90% are singletons and the top ten take roughly 6.8%. The data belong to a study of blood T cell repertoires in COVID-19. Study background: The study drew acute and convalescent COVID-19 samples from the United States, Italy and Spain. The cDNA or gDNA used as material had been derived from T cells, B-cell-depleted T cells, or PBMCs.

The CDR3 length is 11 residues. Germline V gives CDR1 SQVTM, CDR2 ANQGSEA. The germline V and J ends were trimmed by 3 bases and 7 bases, with 6 bases remaining between them. The chain couples TRBV29-1 to TRBJ1-4; weak D call: TRBD1 (5 bases). The receptor was isolated from a woman in her 30s with COVID-19, enrolled during active disease. Input material: peripheral blood. The CDR3: CSVDRGEKLFF. In nucleotides, the CDR3 is TGCAGCGTTGATAGGGGTGAAAAACTGTTTTTT.